This entry describes one T cell receptor beta chain. The CDR3 is 17 residues long. After removal of 0 bases from V and 1 base from J, the junction contained 7 bases not matched to a gene. CDR1 and CDR2 (germline): SGDLS, YYNGEE. The source of the sample is a study of preoperative IRX-2 immunotherapy in early breast cancer. Treatment specified: preoperative locoregional IRX-2 cytokine immunotherapy. Samples came from a phase Ib trial of preoperative locoregional IRX-2 cytokine immunotherapy. Profiling relied on immunoSEQ multiplex PCR, and the TCRdb table lists in-frame clones only, not all of them. The repertoire holds tens of thousands of clones, with approximately 95% as singletons.

The chain is built from TRBV9 and TRBJ1-1; 9 positions agree with TRBD1. Sequencing was performed on tumor tissue, taken after IRX-2 immunotherapy. This sequence originates from a human donor with breast cancer. In DNA, the CDR3 is TGTGCCAGCAGCGTAGCACAGGGGGCTGAGTCGAACACTGAAGCTTTCTTT. Its protein product is CASSVAQGAESNTEAFF.